This T cell receptor (beta chain) appears in the sequencing data of a study of blood T cell repertoires in COVID-19. Turning to the study itself: Both acute and convalescent COVID-19 samples were obtained from the United States, Italy and Spain. From T cells, B-cell-depleted T cells, or PBMCs came the material, which was cDNA or gDNA.

Per the original methods: Counts of nucleated cells, estimated from reference gene primer amplification, were obtained. Profiled with immunoSEQ multiplex PCR; TCRdb holds only in-frame clones, not every one. The V and J calls and clone size are taken from that table; D and trimming were inferred from the DNA. Found here are 120,000 or so clones, around 77% of them singletons; the top ten hold under 20%. This clone was seen a handful of times. Per the germline V gene, CDR1 is SGHAT and CDR2 is FQNNGV. J was trimmed by 10 bases and V by 5 bases; bases with no gene match: 13. The CDR3 totals 15 residues.

The rearrangement links TRBV11-2 to TRBJ2-1, with 8 bases identical to TRBD1. Sequences were obtained from peripheral blood. The sequence derives from a man aged 60 to 75 with active or convalescent COVID-19. CDR3 in DNA: TGTGCCAGCAGCCCGGCCGGACAGGGAGCTTGGGAGCAGTTCTTC. Encoded protein: CASSPAGQGAWEQFF.